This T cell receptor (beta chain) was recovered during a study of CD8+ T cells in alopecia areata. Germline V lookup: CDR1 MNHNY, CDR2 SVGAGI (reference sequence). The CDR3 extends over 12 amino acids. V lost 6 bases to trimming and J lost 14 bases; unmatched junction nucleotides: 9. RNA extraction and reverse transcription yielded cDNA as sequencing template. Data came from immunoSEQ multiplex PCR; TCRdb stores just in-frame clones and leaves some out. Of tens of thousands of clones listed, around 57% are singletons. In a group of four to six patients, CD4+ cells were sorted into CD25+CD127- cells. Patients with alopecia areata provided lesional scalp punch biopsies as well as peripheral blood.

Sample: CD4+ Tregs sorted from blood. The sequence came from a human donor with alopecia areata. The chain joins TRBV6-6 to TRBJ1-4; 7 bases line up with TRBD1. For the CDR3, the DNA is TGTGCCAGCAGGATGACAGGGCCCGATCTGTTTTTT. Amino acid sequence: CASRMTGPDLFF.